These 9 T cell receptor beta chains share one sample of origin, sequenced in a study of T cell responses to AZD1222 COVID-19 vaccine. Libraries were prepared by immunoSEQ multiplex PCR; TCRdb keeps only in-frame clonotypes and omits some of them. The sample has some 82,000 clones, 85% to 90% seen once. The sequences come from peripheral blood, collected on day 0 of AZD1222 vaccination. Receptors were obtained from an adult in good health.

The chain has TRBV18 and TRBJ1-4, with 7 nucleotides matching TRBD1. This CDR3 has 14 residues. The germline V gene has CDR1 KGHSH and CDR2 LQKENI. V shed 1 base and J 8 bases; nucleotides not matched to a gene: 4. CDR3 loop: CASSPLRGDEKLFF. The DNA of the CDR3 is TGTGCCAGCTCACCACTCAGGGGGGACGAAAAACTGTTTTTT. The full variable domain, rest sourced from reference TRBV18 and TRBJ1-4, is NAGVMQNPRHLVRRRGQEARLRCSPMKGHSHVYWYRQLPEEGLKFMVYLQKENIIDESGMPKERFSAEFPKEGPSILRIQQVVRGDSAAYFCASSPLRGDEKLFFGSGTQLSVL.

The V gene is TRBV5-5, the J gene TRBJ1-2; a possible D gene is TRBD1 (5 bases). The CDR3 length is 15 residues. In germline, CDR1 is SGHKS, CDR2 YYEKEE (reference sequence). V lost 3 bases, J lost 7 bases, and 19 bases lay in between. The CDR3 region is CASSSGAPGVGGYTF. The CDR3 DNA follows: TGTGCCAGCAGCTCTGGGGCCCCCGGAGTAGGTGGCTACACCTTC.

This chain joins TRBV30 and TRBJ2-1; perhaps TRBD1 as D (5 bases). CDR1 is GTSNPN, CDR2 SVGIG, per germline (reference sequence). The CDR3 runs to 13 residues. Trimming shortened V by 4 bases and J by 13 bases, and 20 bases separated the two germline ends. CDR3 nucleotide sequence: TGTGCCTGGACCCCCGGCAGGGAATTATATCAGTTCTTC. Amino acids: CAWTPGRELYQFF. The full variable domain, rest sourced from reference TRBV30 and TRBJ2-1, is SQTIHQWPATLVQPVGSPLSLECTVEGTSNPNLYWYRQAAGRGLQLLFYSVGIGQISSEVPQNLSASRPQDRQFILSSKKLLLSDSGFYLCAWTPGRELYQFFGPGTRLTVL.

The chain has TRBV3-1 (or the pseudogene TRBV3-2) and TRBJ1-2; a weak D match, TRBD1 (5 bases). Germline V gives CDR1 LGHDT, CDR2 YNNKEL (reference sequence). The CDR3 is 12 residues long. V dropped 1 base and J dropped 9 bases, with 9 bases sitting between them. The CDR3 sequence is CASSQGDGSYTF. The CDR3 region has the DNA TGTGCCAGCAGCCAAGGGGACGGGAGCTACACCTTC.

This chain uses TRBV19 with TRBJ1-1; no clear D gene. Germline V CDR1 and CDR2: LNHDA, SQIVND (reference sequence). Trimming removed 8 bases at V and 6 bases at J, with 19 bases between. The CDR3 runs 14 residues. For the CDR3, the DNA is TGTGCCAGTTCCTTACGTTGGTCCAGTCCTGAAGCTTTCTTT. Protein product: CASSLRWSSPEAFF.

This rearrangement joins TRBV11-3 to TRBJ1-3, with D hard to call. CDR3 size: 14 residues. The germline gives CDR1 SGHNT, CDR2 YENEEA. V was trimmed by 5 bases and J by 7 bases, leaving 15 bases between them. In DNA, the CDR3 is TGTGCCAGCAGCCCAGGAGCCTTCATGAACACCATATATTTT. Its translation is CASSPGAFMNTIYF.

This clone occurred a few times. The V and J genes are TRBV24-1 and TRBJ1-2, with 8 positions matching TRBD1. Germline V gene data show CDR1 as KGHDR and CDR2 as SFDVKD. V shed 4 bases and J 7 bases; nucleotides not matched to a gene: 7. This CDR3 spans 14 amino acids. The chain's CDR3 is CATSDQDRVGGYTF. As DNA, the CDR3 is TGTGCCACCAGTGACCAGGACAGGGTTGGTGGCTACACCTTC.

The V call is TRBV29-1, the J call TRBJ1-3; no clear D gene. Germline loops: CDR1 SQVTM, CDR2 ANQGSEA. The CDR3 has 14 residues. The germline V and J ends were trimmed by 2 bases and 4 bases, with 12 bases remaining between them. The CDR3 coding sequence is TGCAGCGTTGAAAAAGGCGCCGGCGGAAACACCATATATTTT. Its protein product is CSVEKGAGGNTIYF.

DNA for the CDR3: TGTGCCAGCAGTCATAGGATCGGAGGTGAATATAATTCACCCCTCCACTTT. Residues: CASSHRIGGEYNSPLHF. The V and J genes are TRBV9 and TRBJ1-6; D is unresolved. Trimming took off 5 bases at V and 4 bases at J, with 19 bases between the two ends. The CDR3 sequence is 17 residues long. Germline loops: CDR1 SGDLS, CDR2 YYNGEE.